The 28 T cell receptor beta chains below all came from one sample that was sequenced in a study of blood T cell repertoires in COVID-19. The table came from immunoSEQ multiplex PCR; TCRdb's copy has only in-frame clones and leaves some out. The profile shows about 180,000 clones, 88% of them singletons. Material for sequencing was PBMCs or T cells enriched from blood (not recorded which). The receptor source for this set is a woman under 30 who had recovered from COVID-19.

The V gene is TRBV28, the J gene TRBJ2-3, with TRBD2 matching over 11 bases. With 5 bases clipped from V and 5 bases from J, the junction kept 12 bases outside the gene matches. Germline lookup yields CDR1 MDHEN and CDR2 SYDVKM. This CDR3 spans 17 amino acids. The CDR3 bases are TGTGCCAGCAGTCGATTGAGCGATAGCGGGAGGGGAGATACGCAGTATTTT. Protein product: CASSRLSDSGRGDTQYF.

This chain connects TRBV10-3 to TRBJ1-2; TRBD1 agrees at 8 bases. J was trimmed by 6 bases and V by 3 bases; bases with no gene match: 9. Germline V CDR1 and CDR2: ENHRY, SYGVKD. The CDR3 is made up of 15 amino acids. The CDR3 bases are TGTGCCATCAGTGAAGGTTTGGCAGGGGGCCATGGCTACACCTTC. This encodes CAISEGLAGGHGYTF.

This chain joins TRBV5-4 and TRBJ1-2; 7 bases are shared with TRBD1. CDR1 is SGHNT, CDR2 YYREEE, per germline (reference sequence). The trim removed 4 bases at V and 0 bases at J, leaving 18 bases unmatched. CDR3 length: 19 amino acids. CDR3 protein: CASSTGSGQMRDSNYGYTF. In DNA, the CDR3 is TGTGCCAGCAGCACTGGATCGGGACAGATGAGGGATTCTAACTATGGCTACACCTTC. Drawing the rest from reference TRBV5-4 and TRBJ1-2, the complete variable domain is ETGVTQSPTHLIKTRGQQVTLRCSSQSGHNTVSWYQQALGQGPQFIFQYYREEENGRGNFPPRFSGLQFPNYSSELNVNALELDDSALYLCASSTGSGQMRDSNYGYTFGSGTRLTVV.

The chain couples TRBV7-9 to TRBJ2-7, with a possible D match to TRBD1 (6 bases). The CDR3 covers 15 residues. Germline V gene sequence: CDR1 SEHNR, CDR2 FQNEAQ (reference sequence). The V gene lost 6 bases and the J gene lost 0 bases, with 15 bases spanning the gap. The CDR3 DNA reads TGTGCCAGCAGTTTACGCCGGGACAACTCCTACGAGCAGTACTTC. Residues: CASSLRRDNSYEQYF.

This chain uses TRBV4-1 with TRBJ2-5; 11 nucleotides align to TRBD2. Trimming at V came to 0 bases and at J to 0 bases, leaving 15 bases not matched to a gene. The length of the CDR3 is 21 residues. Germline CDR1 is MGHRA and CDR2 is YSYEKL. The chain's CDR3 is CASSQDLYFSGLAANQETQYF. The CDR3 DNA follows: TGCGCCAGCAGCCAAGATCTTTATTTCTCGGGACTAGCGGCCAACCAAGAGACCCAGTACTTC.

DNA for the CDR3: TGTGCCAGCAGCGTAAACGGGGTTCAAGAGACCCAGTACTTC. Its translation: CASSVNGVQETQYF. The chain employs TRBV9 and TRBJ2-5; D might be TRBD2 (5 bases). The germline V gene has CDR1 SGDLS and CDR2 YYNGEE. This CDR3 spans 14 amino acids. Trimming took 1 base from V and 2 from J, leaving 9 bases between them.

This chain connects TRBV28 to TRBJ2-5; maybe TRBD2 (7 bases). Deletions cut 4 bases from V and 5 bases from J, with 20 bases between. The germline V gene has CDR1 MDHEN and CDR2 SYDVKM. The CDR3 totals 16 residues. DNA for the CDR3: TGTGCCAGCAGTTCCCTTTGGGGGGGGGCATGGGAGACCCAGTACTTC. Amino acid sequence: CASSSLWGGAWETQYF.

This chain uses TRBV6-5 with TRBJ2-5; the match to TRBD2 covers 8 bases. V shed 0 bases, J shed 5 bases, and the junction held 5 bases outside the gene matches. CDR1 MNHEY and CDR2 SVGAGI come from the germline V gene. This CDR3 comprises 15 residues. CDR3 residues: CASSYSRGGRETQYF. In nucleotides, the CDR3 is TGTGCCAGCAGTTACTCACGGGGGGGCCGGGAGACCCAGTACTTC.

This chain links TRBV6-5 with TRBJ2-1, with 7 bases identical to TRBD1. From germline, CDR1 is MNHEY and CDR2 SVGAGI. V lost 2 bases to trimming and J lost 4 bases; unmatched junction nucleotides: 8. This CDR3 is built from 16 residues. CDR3 nucleotide sequence: TGTGCCAGCAGTTACAGACAGGGTCGCACGTACAATGAGCAGTTCTTC. Translating gives CASSYRQGRTYNEQFF.

Remarks on this clone: One end of the junction fails to match germline, which may point to a read error. This chain uses TRBV6-5 with TRBJ1-1; weak D call: TRBD1 (5 bases). The length of the CDR3 is 14 residues. Germline assignment: CDR1 MNHEY and CDR2 SVGAGI. In DNA form, the CDR3 reads TGTGCCAGCAGACAAGCCCACCGGGGGTCCAGACACTGCTTT. Translation gives CASRQAHRGSRHCF.

This chain connects TRBV27 to TRBJ2-7; 10 nucleotides align to TRBD1. V dropped 2 bases and J dropped 4; count of bases not matched to a gene: 2. This CDR3 has 14 amino acids. The germline V gene has CDR1 MNHEY and CDR2 SMNVEV (reference sequence). The CDR3 protein is CASSLGQGGYEQYF. The CDR3 nucleotides read TGTGCCAGCAGTTTAGGACAGGGGGGGTACGAGCAGTACTTC.

The V gene is TRBV6-1, the J gene TRBJ2-6, with unresolved D. Looked up from germline, CDR1 is MNHNS and CDR2 is SASEGT. V gave up 3 bases and J gave up 1 base, with 7 bases separating them. This CDR3 contains 15 residues. The CDR3, as DNA: TGTGCCAGCAGTGATGAACAGTCTGGGGCCAACGTCCTGACTTTC. This translates into CASSDEQSGANVLTF.

This chain uses TRBV6-6 with TRBJ2-7; TRBD2 matches at 7 bases. CDR3 length: 16 residues. The V and J ends lost 2 bases and 0 bases, in that order; junction bases with no gene match: 7. The germline CDR1 and CDR2 sequences are MNHNY and SVGAGI (reference sequence). The CDR3 DNA follows: TGTGCCAGCAGTTACCTTCTCGGGGGGAGCTCCTACGAGCAGTACTTC. It yields the protein CASSYLLGGSSYEQYF.

The V and J genes are TRBV9 and TRBJ2-7; 11 bases agree with TRBD1. The CDR3 loop spans 16 amino acids. Germline V gene sequence: CDR1 SGDLS, CDR2 YYNGEE. V lost 3 bases and J lost 2; bases outside the gene matches: 7. CDR3 sequence reads: CASSAGQGAYTYEQYF. The CDR3 DNA sequence: TGTGCCAGCAGCGCCGGACAGGGGGCTTACACCTACGAGCAGTACTTC. Using reference TRBV9 and TRBJ2-7 for the parts outside the CDR3, the full variable domain is DSGVTQTPKHLITATGQRVTLRCSPRSGDLSVYWYQQSLDQGLQFLIQYYNGEERAKGNILERFSAQQFPDLHSELNLSSLELGDSALYFCASSAGQGAYTYEQYFGPGTRLTVT.

The V call is TRBV4-1, the J call TRBJ2-3, with TRBD2 matching 7 bases. The CDR3 runs to 15 residues. Per germline, CDR1 MGHRA and CDR2 YSYEKL. Unmatched junction bases numbered 8, after V lost 6 bases and J lost 2 bases. For the CDR3, the DNA is TGCGCCAGCAGACGAGAGCGGGGAAACACAGATACGCAGTATTTT. This codes for CASRRERGNTDTQYF.

V is TRBV19 and J is TRBJ1-2; 7 bases align to TRBD1. Trimming removed 8 bases from V and 4 bases from J; junction bases left unmatched: 1. The CDR3 is 11 amino acids. Germline V gene sequence: CDR1 LNHDA, CDR2 SQIVND (reference sequence). Here the CDR3 reads CASSGGYGYTF. CDR3 DNA sequence: TGTGCCAGTTCAGGGGGCTATGGCTACACCTTC.

The J gene is TRBJ1-2, the V gene TRBV29-1; 8 positions match TRBD1. V lost 3 bases to trimming and J lost 6 bases; unmatched junction nucleotides: 6. CDR3 length: 13 amino acids. The germline gives CDR1 SQVTM, CDR2 ANQGSEA. The CDR3 region is CSVEWAGGHGYTF. CDR3 nucleotides: TGCAGCGTTGAGTGGGCAGGGGGCCATGGCTACACCTTC.

This chain uses TRBV7-8 with TRBJ2-7; 11 bases map to TRBD1. Germline lookup yields CDR1 SGHVS and CDR2 FQNEAQ. CDR3 length: 14 amino acids. V was pared by 4 bases and J by 4 bases, with 3 bases of the junction left unmatched. This CDR3 is CASSSGTGGYEQYF. The CDR3 coding sequence is TGTGCCAGCAGCTCCGGGACAGGGGGGTACGAGCAGTACTTC.

The chain recombines TRBV28 with TRBJ1-2; 7 nucleotides line up with TRBD1. The V gene's germline CDR1 is MDHEN and CDR2 SYDVKM. Unmatched junction bases numbered 5, after V lost 9 bases and J lost 4 bases. This CDR3 region has 12 residues. CDR3 region: CASQTGLYGYTF. The CDR3 DNA reads as TGTGCCAGTCAGACAGGGCTCTATGGCTACACCTTC.

The rearrangement uses TRBV6-2 or TRBV6-3 and TRBJ1-1; D is ambiguous. Germline V gives CDR1 MNHEY, CDR2 SVGEGT. Between the trimmed V and J ends, which lost 2 bases and 1 base, there was a span of 5 bases. This CDR3 comprises 13 residues. CDR3: CASSYLENTEAFF. In DNA form, the CDR3 reads TGTGCCAGCAGTTACCTAGAGAACACTGAAGCTTTCTTT.

The rearrangement joins TRBV7-9 to TRBJ2-3, with TRBD2 as a possible D gene (6 bases). Germline assignment: CDR1 SEHNR and CDR2 FQNEAQ (reference sequence). V was cut by 5 bases and J by 1 base, with 16 bases left in between. The CDR3 totals 16 residues. This CDR3 reads CASSDLADIRTDTQYF. DNA for the CDR3: TGTGCCAGCAGCGACTTAGCGGATATACGCACAGATACGCAGTATTTT.

V usage is TRBV13 and J usage is TRBJ2-1, with 14 positions matching TRBD2. V was clipped by 5 bases and J by 5 bases; unmatched bases: 5. Germline loops: CDR1 PRHDT, CDR2 FYEKMQ (reference sequence). The CDR3 extends over 16 amino acids. The CDR3 DNA sequence: TGTGCCAGCAGCGTACTGACTAGCGGGGGGGACAATGAGCAGTTCTTC. As protein: CASSVLTSGGDNEQFF.

This clone showed up just once. This chain links TRBV6-2 or TRBV6-3 with TRBJ2-3; the D gene is possibly TRBD1 (5 bases). The V and J ends lost 4 bases and 3 bases respectively, with 8 bases between them. The CDR3 runs to 13 residues. Looked up from germline, CDR1 is MNHEY and CDR2 is SVGEGT. Written as DNA, the CDR3 is TGTGCCAGCAGTTGGCGACAGACAGATACGCAGTATTTT. Protein product: CASSWRQTDTQYF.

The chain couples TRBV11-2 to TRBJ2-1, with D hard to call. The CDR3 totals 11 residues. The ends were cut back, 5 bases at V and 12 bases at J, with 11 bases in the middle. Germline loops: CDR1 SGHAT, CDR2 FQNNGV. CDR3 in amino acids: CASSLSVVQFF. The CDR3 region has the DNA TGTGCCAGCAGCCTGTCGGTGGTGCAGTTCTTC.

Turning to this clone: One end of the junction varies from germline; a read error may be responsible. The rearrangement uses TRBV3-1 (or the pseudogene TRBV3-2) and TRBJ1-4; 9 positions match TRBD1. There are 15 residues in the CDR3. Germline V lookup: CDR1 LGHDT, CDR2 YNNKEL (reference sequence). CDR3 nucleotide sequence: TGTGCCAGCAGACAAGGACAGGGGATATATGAAAAACTGTTTTTT. This gives the protein CASRQGQGIYEKLFF.

The chain recombines TRBV6-1 with TRBJ1-4, with TRBD1 matching 7 bases. The germline gives CDR1 MNHNS, CDR2 SASEGT. J was trimmed by 0 bases and V by 4 bases; bases with no gene match: 8. This CDR3 has 17 amino acids. CDR3 region: CASSGGTALATNEKLFF. CDR3 nucleotide sequence: TGTGCCAGCAGTGGCGGGACAGCCCTTGCAACTAATGAAAAACTGTTTTTT.

This chain connects TRBV2 to TRBJ2-2; D is possibly TRBD1 (6 bases). Trimming removed 6 bases at V and 4 bases at J, with 12 bases between. Germline CDR1 reads SNHLY; CDR2 reads FYNNEI. The CDR3 spans 14 residues. DNA for the CDR3: TGTGCCAGCAGCTTGGGGGCGGGCACCGGGGAGCTGTTTTTT. The encoded protein is CASSLGAGTGELFF.

This chain uses TRBV7-2 with TRBJ1-1; 12 nucleotides align to TRBD1. CDR3 length: 15 residues. V lost 5 bases, J lost 10 bases, and 11 bases stayed unmatched. From germline, CDR1 is SGHTA and CDR2 FQGNSA. The CDR3 region has the DNA TGTGCCAGCAGCATACCGGGACAGGGGGCGCAGGTAGCTTTCTTT. Encoded protein: CASSIPGQGAQVAFF.